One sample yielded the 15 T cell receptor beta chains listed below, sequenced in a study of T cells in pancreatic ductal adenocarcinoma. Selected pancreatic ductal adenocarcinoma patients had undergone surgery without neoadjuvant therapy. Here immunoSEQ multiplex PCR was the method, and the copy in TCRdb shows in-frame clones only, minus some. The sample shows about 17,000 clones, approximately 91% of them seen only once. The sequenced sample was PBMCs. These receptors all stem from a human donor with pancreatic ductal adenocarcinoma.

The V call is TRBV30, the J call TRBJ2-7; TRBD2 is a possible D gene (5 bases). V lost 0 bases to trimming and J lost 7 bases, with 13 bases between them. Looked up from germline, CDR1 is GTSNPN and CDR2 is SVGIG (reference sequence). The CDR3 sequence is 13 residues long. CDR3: CAWSVNIRTEQYF. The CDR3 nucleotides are TGTGCCTGGAGTGTAAATATCAGGACTGAGCAGTACTTC. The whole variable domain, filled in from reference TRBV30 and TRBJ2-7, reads SQTIHQWPATLVQPVGSPLSLECTVEGTSNPNLYWYRQAAGRGLQLLFYSVGIGQISSEVPQNLSASRPQDRQFILSSKKLLLSDSGFYLCAWSVNIRTEQYFGPGTRLTVT.

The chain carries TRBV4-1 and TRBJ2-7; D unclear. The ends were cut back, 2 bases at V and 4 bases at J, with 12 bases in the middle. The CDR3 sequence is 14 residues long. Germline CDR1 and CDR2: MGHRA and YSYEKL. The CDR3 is CASSQIPWRYEQYF. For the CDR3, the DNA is TGCGCCAGCAGCCAAATCCCCTGGCGGTACGAGCAGTACTTC.

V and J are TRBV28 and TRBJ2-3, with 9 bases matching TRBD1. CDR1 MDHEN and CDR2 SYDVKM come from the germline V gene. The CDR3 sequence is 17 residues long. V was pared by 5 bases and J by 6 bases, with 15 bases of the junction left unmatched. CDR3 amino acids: CASSTPLDRGGRDTQYF. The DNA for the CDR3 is TGTGCCAGCAGTACCCCCCTGGACAGGGGCGGTCGGGATACGCAGTATTTT.

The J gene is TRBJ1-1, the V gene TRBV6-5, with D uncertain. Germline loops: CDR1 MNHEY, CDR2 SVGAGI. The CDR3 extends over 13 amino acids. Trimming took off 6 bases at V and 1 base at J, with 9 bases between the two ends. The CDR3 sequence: CASREIGNTEAFF. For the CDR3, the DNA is TGTGCCAGCAGGGAGATAGGGAACACTGAAGCTTTCTTT.

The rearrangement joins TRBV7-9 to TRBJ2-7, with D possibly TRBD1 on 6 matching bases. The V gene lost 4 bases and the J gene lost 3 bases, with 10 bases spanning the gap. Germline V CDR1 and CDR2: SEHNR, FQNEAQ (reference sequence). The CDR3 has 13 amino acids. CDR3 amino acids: CASSSRDNYEQYF. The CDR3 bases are TGTGCCAGCAGCTCTAGGGACAACTACGAGCAGTACTTC. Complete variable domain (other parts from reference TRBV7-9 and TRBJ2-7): DTGVSQNPRHKITKRGQNVTFRCDPISEHNRLYWYRQTLGQGPEFLTYFQNEAQLEKSRLLSDRFSAERPKGSFSTLEIQRTEQGDSAMYLCASSSRDNYEQYFGPGTRLTVT.

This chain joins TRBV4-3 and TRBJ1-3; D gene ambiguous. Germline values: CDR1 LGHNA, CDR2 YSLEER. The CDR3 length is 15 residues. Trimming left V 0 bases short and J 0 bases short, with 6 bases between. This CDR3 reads CASSQDGSSGNTIYF. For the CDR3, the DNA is TGCGCCAGCAGCCAAGATGGTAGCTCTGGAAACACCATATATTTT.

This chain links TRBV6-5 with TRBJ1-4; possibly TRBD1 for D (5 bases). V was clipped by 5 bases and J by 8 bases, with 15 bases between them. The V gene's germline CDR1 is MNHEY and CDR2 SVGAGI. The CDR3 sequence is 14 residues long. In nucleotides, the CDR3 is TGTGCCAGCAGTGGAGGGAGGGGTGGAGAAAAACTGTTTTTT. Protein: CASSGGRGGEKLFF.

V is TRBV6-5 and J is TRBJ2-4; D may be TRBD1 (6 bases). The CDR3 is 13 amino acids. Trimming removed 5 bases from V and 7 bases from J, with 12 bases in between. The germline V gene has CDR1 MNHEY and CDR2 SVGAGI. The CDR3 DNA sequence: TGTGCCAGCAGTCAGGGGTGGGAGAACATTCAGTACTTC. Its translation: CASSQGWENIQYF.

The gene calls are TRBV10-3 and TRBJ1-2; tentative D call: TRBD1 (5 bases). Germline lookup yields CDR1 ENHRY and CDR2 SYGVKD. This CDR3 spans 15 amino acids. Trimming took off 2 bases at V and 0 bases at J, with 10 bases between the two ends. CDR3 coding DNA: TGTGCCATCAGTGAGCCACAAGGGGCTAACTATGGCTACACCTTC. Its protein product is CAISEPQGANYGYTF.

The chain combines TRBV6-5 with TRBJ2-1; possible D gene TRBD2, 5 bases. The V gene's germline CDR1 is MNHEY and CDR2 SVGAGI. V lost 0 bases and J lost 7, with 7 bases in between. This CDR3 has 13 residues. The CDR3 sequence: CASSYSLANEQFF. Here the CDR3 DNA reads TGTGCCAGCAGTTACTCGTTAGCGAATGAGCAGTTCTTC.

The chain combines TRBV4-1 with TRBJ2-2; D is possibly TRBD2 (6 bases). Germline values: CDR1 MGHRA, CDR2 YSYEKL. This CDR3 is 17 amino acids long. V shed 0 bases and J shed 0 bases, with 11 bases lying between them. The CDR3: CASSQEGGGANTGELFF. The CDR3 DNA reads TGCGCCAGCAGCCAAGAGGGAGGCGGGGCGAACACCGGGGAGCTGTTTTTT.

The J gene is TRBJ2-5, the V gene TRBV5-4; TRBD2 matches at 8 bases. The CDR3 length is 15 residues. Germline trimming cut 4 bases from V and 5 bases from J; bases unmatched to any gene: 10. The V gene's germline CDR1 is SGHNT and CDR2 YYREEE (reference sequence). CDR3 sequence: CASSGPGRGKETQYF. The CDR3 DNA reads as TGTGCCAGCAGCGGGCCCGGGAGGGGCAAGGAGACCCAGTACTTC.

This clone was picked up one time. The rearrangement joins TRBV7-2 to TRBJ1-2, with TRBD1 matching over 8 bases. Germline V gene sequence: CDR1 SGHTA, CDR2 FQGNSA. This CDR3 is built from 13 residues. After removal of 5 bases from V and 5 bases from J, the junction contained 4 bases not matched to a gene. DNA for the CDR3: TGTGCCAGCAGCGTGGACAGGGATTATGGCTACACCTTC. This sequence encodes CASSVDRDYGYTF.

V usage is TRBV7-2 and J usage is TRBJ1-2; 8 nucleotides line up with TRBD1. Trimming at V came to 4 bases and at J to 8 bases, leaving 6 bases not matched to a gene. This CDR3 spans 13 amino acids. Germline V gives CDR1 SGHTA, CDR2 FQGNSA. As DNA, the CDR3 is TGTGCCAGCAGCTACGGACAGGGTGGAGGCTACACCTTC. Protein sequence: CASSYGQGGGYTF.

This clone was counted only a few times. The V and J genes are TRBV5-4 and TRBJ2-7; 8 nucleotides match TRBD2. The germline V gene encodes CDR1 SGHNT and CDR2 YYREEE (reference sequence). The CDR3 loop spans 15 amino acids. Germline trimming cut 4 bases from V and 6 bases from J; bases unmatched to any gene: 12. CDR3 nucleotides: TGTGCCAGCAGCCCGGGGGGGGCAGAGATGCTCGAGCAGTACTTC. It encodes CASSPGGAEMLEQYF.